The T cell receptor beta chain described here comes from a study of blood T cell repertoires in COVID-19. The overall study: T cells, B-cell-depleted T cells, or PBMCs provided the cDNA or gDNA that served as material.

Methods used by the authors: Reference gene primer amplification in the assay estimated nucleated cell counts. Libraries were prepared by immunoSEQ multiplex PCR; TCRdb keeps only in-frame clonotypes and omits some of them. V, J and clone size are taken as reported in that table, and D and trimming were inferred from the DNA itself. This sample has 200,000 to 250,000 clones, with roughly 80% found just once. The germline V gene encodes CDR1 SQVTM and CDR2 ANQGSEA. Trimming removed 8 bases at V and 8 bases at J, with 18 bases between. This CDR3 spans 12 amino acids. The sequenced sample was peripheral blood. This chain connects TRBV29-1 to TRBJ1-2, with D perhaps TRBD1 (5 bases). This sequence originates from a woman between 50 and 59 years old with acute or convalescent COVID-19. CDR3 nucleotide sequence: TGCAGCACCCCGTCTCGGGGGGAGGGCTACACCTTC. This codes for CSTPSRGEGYTF.